The 20 T cell receptor beta chains below were found in one sample sequenced in a study of control samples from healthy donors and cancer patients. The repertoire was sequenced with immunoSEQ multiplex PCR; TCRdb's copy has only in-frame clones and lacks some. Here the sample spans about 100,000 clones, roughly 84% being singletons. The sample consisted of blood. These receptors were collected from a woman between 50 and 59 years old in good health.

V gene TRBV6-2 or TRBV6-3 combines with J gene TRBJ1-4; 10 positions agree with TRBD1. V gave up 2 bases and J gave up 6 bases; unmatched junction bases: 3. Germline V gene sequence: CDR1 MNHEY, CDR2 SVGEGT. There are 15 residues in the CDR3. Written as DNA, the CDR3 is TGTGCCAGCAGTTACGCCGGGACAGGGGATGAAAAACTGTTTTTT. Translated: CASSYAGTGDEKLFF.

The J gene is TRBJ2-5, the V gene TRBV5-1; the match to TRBD1 covers 7 bases. V dropped 4 bases and J dropped 5; count of bases not matched to a gene: 5. The CDR3 spans 13 residues. Germline values: CDR1 SGHRS, CDR2 YFSETQ. For the CDR3, the DNA is TGCGCCAGCAGCACCGGGACAGCGGAGACCCAGTACTTC. Its protein product is CASSTGTAETQYF.

The rearrangement uses TRBV2 and TRBJ1-2; D perhaps matches TRBD1 (5 bases). Deletions cut 9 bases from V and 4 bases from J, with 9 bases between. The germline V gene encodes CDR1 SNHLY and CDR2 FYNNEI. The CDR3 is 11 amino acids. CDR3 residues: CARAGPYGYTF. CDR3 bases: TGTGCCAGAGCGGGACCCTATGGCTACACCTTC.

The table lists this clone with a few counts. This chain connects TRBV30 to TRBJ1-3, with 7 nucleotides matching TRBD1. J gave up 4 bases and V 4 bases, and 7 bases lay outside the gene matches. CDR3 size: 14 residues. Germline CDR1 and CDR2: GTSNPN and SVGIG (reference sequence). The DNA for the CDR3 is TGTGCCTGGACCCCCTGGACAGGCGGAAACACCATATATTTT. Translation: CAWTPWTGGNTIYF.

This chain connects TRBV19 to TRBJ1-2; TRBD1 matches at 12 bases. Germline loops: CDR1 LNHDA, CDR2 SQIVND (reference sequence). Trimming removed 7 bases from V and 4 bases from J; junction bases left unmatched: 10. The CDR3 loop spans 16 amino acids. The CDR3 nucleotides read TGTGCCAGTATGCTCCCGGGACAGGGGGCCACCTATGGCTACACCTTC. The encoded protein is CASMLPGQGATYGYTF.

The chain joins TRBV24-1 to TRBJ2-3, with TRBD1 matching over 7 bases. The CDR3 length is 14 residues. V was clipped by 4 bases and J by 4 bases; unmatched bases: 4. Looked up from germline, CDR1 is KGHDR and CDR2 is SFDVKD. This CDR3 is CATSDPQGPDTQYF. In DNA form, the CDR3 reads TGTGCCACCAGTGACCCACAGGGGCCAGATACGCAGTATTTT.

In regard to this clone: Other DNA sequences in this sample translate to the same CDR3. The rearrangement uses TRBV18 and TRBJ2-5, with D unclear. The CDR3 is 12 residues long. The germline V gene encodes CDR1 KGHSH and CDR2 LQKENI. Trimming removed 2 bases from V and 0 bases from J, with 1 base in between. CDR3 DNA: TGTGCCAGCTCACCATACCAAGAGACCCAGTACTTC. Its translation: CASSPYQETQYF.

This chain uses TRBV12-2 with TRBJ2-7; the D call TRBD2 from the table was never checked on the DNA. TRBV12-2 is classified as a pseudogene. This CDR3 contains 19 residues. Here the CDR3 reads CASRLAETSGGTTSYEQYF. The CDR3 DNA reads TGTGCAAGTCGCTTAGCGGAGACTAGCGGGGGCACAACTTCCTACGAGCAGTACTTC.

The rearrangement joins TRBV30 to TRBJ2-1; no definite D call. Germline CDR1 GTSNPN, CDR2 SVGIG (reference sequence). The CDR3 contains 11 residues. V was clipped by 1 base and J by 4 bases, with 2 bases between them. CDR3 region: CAWSAYNEQFF. CDR3 DNA sequence: TGTGCCTGGAGTGCGTACAATGAGCAGTTCTTC.

The chain recombines TRBV6-5 with TRBJ1-1; D is undetermined. Per the germline V gene, CDR1 is MNHEY and CDR2 is SVGAGI. V lost 7 bases and J 1 base, leaving 13 bases between the germline ends. The CDR3 is 14 amino acids. In nucleotides, the CDR3 is TGTGCCAGCACCATGGCAGGACGGAACACTGAAGCTTTCTTT. It is translated as CASTMAGRNTEAFF.

This clone was picked up a small number of times. The J gene is TRBJ2-1, the V gene TRBV2; no clear D gene. The CDR3 is made up of 11 amino acids. Between the trimmed V and J ends, which lost 6 bases and 8 bases, there was a span of 8 bases. Germline CDR1 reads SNHLY; CDR2 reads FYNNEI. The DNA of the CDR3 is TGTGCCAGCAGGTACCGGGATGAGCAGTTCTTC. The encoded protein is CASRYRDEQFF.

V is TRBV20-1 and J is TRBJ1-2, with unresolved D. This CDR3 is built from 9 residues. The germline V gene has CDR1 DFQATT and CDR2 SNEGSKA (reference sequence). The V end was cut by 6 bases, the J end by 8 bases, with 7 bases between. DNA for the CDR3: TGCAGTGCCGGTTACGGCTACACCTTC. Translated: CSAGYGYTF.

The V gene is TRBV3-1 (or the pseudogene TRBV3-2), the J gene TRBJ2-2; possibly TRBD1 for D (6 bases). Trimming took 4 bases from V and 9 from J, leaving 12 bases between them. The CDR3 totals 13 residues. Germline CDR1 reads LGHDT; CDR2 reads YNNKEL (reference sequence). The CDR3 coding sequence is TGTGCCAGCAGCCCGACAGGTCAGCGGGAGCTGTTTTTT. Protein: CASSPTGQRELFF.

The chain employs TRBV5-6 and TRBJ1-6, with TRBD1 matching 8 bases. The CDR3 runs 16 residues. With V trimmed by 5 bases and J by 10 bases, 14 bases remained unmatched. Looked up from germline, CDR1 is SGHDT and CDR2 is YYEEEE. The CDR3 DNA sequence: TGTGCCAGCAGTCCAAGGGACAGGACCATGAGCTCACCCCTCCACTTT. As protein: CASSPRDRTMSSPLHF.

The V call is TRBV18, the J call TRBJ1-2; 8 positions agree with TRBD1. Germline V lookup: CDR1 KGHSH, CDR2 LQKENI. V trimming: 3 bases; J trimming: 7 bases; junction bases outside the gene matches: 10. The CDR3 length is 15 residues. The CDR3 DNA reads TGTGCCAGCTCACCGGACAGGGCTTATCCAACTGGCTACACCTTC. This sequence encodes CASSPDRAYPTGYTF.

The chain employs TRBV4-1 and TRBJ2-5; TRBD2 aligns across 7 bases. J gave up 2 bases and V 0 bases, and 3 bases lay outside the gene matches. Germline CDR1 reads MGHRA; CDR2 reads YSYEKL. The CDR3 extends over 15 amino acids. The CDR3 DNA reads TGCGCCAGCAGCCAAGAACGACTAGCACAAGAGACCCAGTACTTC. Translating it yields CASSQERLAQETQYF.

The V call is TRBV19, the J call TRBJ2-3; TRBD2 might be the D (7 bases). Germline lookup yields CDR1 LNHDA and CDR2 SQIVND (reference sequence). The CDR3 extends over 16 amino acids. Trimming took off 6 bases at V and 1 base at J, with 17 bases between the two ends. CDR3 DNA: TGTGCCAGTAGCCGCCAGGCGGGGGCAGGCACAGATACGCAGTATTTT. As protein: CASSRQAGAGTDTQYF.

This chain joins TRBV21-1 and TRBJ2-5. TRBV21-1 is reported as a pseudogene. CDR3 length: 16 residues. CDR3 sequence reads: CASSNKRTVGKETQYF. DNA of the CDR3: TGTGCCAGCAGCAATAAAAGGACCGTTGGAAAAGAGACCCAGTACTTC.

The V and J genes are TRBV7-7 and TRBJ1-3, with D possibly matching TRBD1 (5 bases). This CDR3 has 15 amino acids. CDR1 SSHAT and CDR2 FNYEAQ come from the germline V gene (reference sequence). V lost 5 bases and J 0 bases, leaving 11 bases between the germline ends. The CDR3 reads CASSPVGGSGNTIYF. In DNA form, the CDR3 reads TGTGCCAGCAGCCCTGTGGGGGGCTCTGGAAACACCATATATTTT.

The J gene is TRBJ2-1, the V gene TRBV3-1 (or the pseudogene TRBV3-2); no definite D call. The V gene lost 8 bases and the J gene lost 7 bases, with 9 bases spanning the gap. CDR3 length equals 11 residues. Germline V gene data show CDR1 as LGHDT and CDR2 as YNNKEL (reference sequence). CDR3 sequence: CASLSANEQFF. The CDR3 coding sequence is TGTGCCAGCTTATCAGCGAATGAGCAGTTCTTC.